One and the same sample provided the 21 T cell receptor beta chains below, sequenced in a study of blood T cell repertoires in COVID-19. Sequenced by immunoSEQ multiplex PCR; TCRdb stores in-frame clones only, minus some. Among 100,000 to 150,000 clones listed, approximately 80% were seen once. Sequenced input: peripheral blood. Receptor source: a man aged 50-59 years with acute or convalescent COVID-19.

The J gene is TRBJ2-7, the V gene TRBV3-1 (or the pseudogene TRBV3-2); the match to TRBD2 covers 12 bases. The V gene's germline CDR1 is LGHDT and CDR2 YNNKEL (reference sequence). This CDR3 spans 15 amino acids. The V and J ends lost 0 bases and 6 bases, in that order; junction bases with no gene match: 3. The CDR3 protein is CASSQEASGRGEQYF. CDR3 in DNA: TGTGCCAGCAGCCAAGAGGCTAGCGGGAGGGGCGAGCAGTACTTC.

This clone showed up many times. CDR3 coding DNA: TGTGCCAGTAGTATGATCACAGGGGGCAAGAGCAATCAGCCCCAGCATTTT. This sequence encodes CASSMITGGKSNQPQHF. This chain links TRBV19 with TRBJ1-5; 9 bases map to TRBD1. The CDR3 runs to 17 residues. The V gene end was trimmed by 3 bases and the J gene end by 1 base; junction bases not matched to a gene: 7. Germline V CDR1 and CDR2: LNHDA, SQIVND (reference sequence).

The chain recombines TRBV2 with TRBJ1-2; unclear D gene. Germline V gene lookup returns CDR1 SNHLY and CDR2 FYNNEI. The CDR3 has 13 residues. V shed 4 bases and J shed 3 bases, with 9 bases lying between them. CDR3 region: CASSGVGDYGYTF. CDR3 nucleotides: TGTGCCAGCAGTGGCGTTGGAGACTATGGCTACACCTTC.

The rearrangement uses TRBV1 and TRBJ2-2; the table's D gene call, TRBD2, was not cross checked with the DNA. TRBV1 is reported as a pseudogene. The CDR3 covers 18 residues. The CDR3 sequence is CTSSQLLRAGGNTGELFF. Written as DNA, the CDR3 is TGCACCAGCAGCCAACTATTAAGGGCGGGAGGGAACACCGGGGAGCTGTTTTTT.

This clone was detected a few times. The chain is built from TRBV7-9 and TRBJ1-4; TRBD1 matches at 7 bases. The junction had 2 bases not matched to a gene; V was cut back by 2 bases and J by 5 bases. Germline CDR1 SEHNR, CDR2 FQNEAQ (reference sequence). The CDR3 runs to 14 residues. CDR3 in DNA: TGTGCCAGCAGCTTAACACAGGGGAATGAAAAACTGTTTTTT. Protein: CASSLTQGNEKLFF.

The CDR3 region is CASSEGANSGNTIYF. CDR3 bases: TGTGCCAGCAGTGAGGGGGCTAACTCTGGAAACACCATATATTTT. V is TRBV6-1 and J is TRBJ1-3; perhaps TRBD1 as D (6 bases). V was cut by 3 bases and J by 0 bases, with 9 bases left in between. The CDR3 is made up of 15 amino acids. Germline CDR1 is MNHNS and CDR2 is SASEGT.

The chain uses TRBV13 and TRBJ1-3; the D gene is possibly TRBD1 (5 bases). The germline V and J ends were trimmed by 5 bases and 0 bases, with 23 bases remaining between them. Per germline, CDR1 PRHDT and CDR2 FYEKMQ (reference sequence). This CDR3 has 19 amino acids. CDR3 DNA: TGTGCCAGCAGCGGCGGACACAATCTTCCTAGTATCTCTGGAAACACCATATATTTT. Amino acids: CASSGGHNLPSISGNTIYF.

This clone has a single count. The chain has TRBV30 and TRBJ2-7, with D perhaps matching TRBD2 (7 bases). The CDR3 consists of 12 residues. The germline V gene encodes CDR1 GTSNPN and CDR2 SVGIG (reference sequence). The V end lost 1 base, the J end lost 7 bases, and 11 bases lay between the germline ends. CDR3 amino acids: CAWSAGGPEQYF. Here the CDR3 DNA reads TGTGCCTGGAGTGCCGGGGGGCCTGAGCAGTACTTC. The variable domain in full, completed from reference TRBV30 and TRBJ2-7, reads SQTIHQWPATLVQPVGSPLSLECTVEGTSNPNLYWYRQAAGRGLQLLFYSVGIGQISSEVPQNLSASRPQDRQFILSSKKLLLSDSGFYLCAWSAGGPEQYFGPGTRLTVT.

The chain combines TRBV13 with TRBJ2-6; 16 nucleotides line up with TRBD2. CDR1 is PRHDT, CDR2 FYEKMQ, per germline (reference sequence). CDR3 length: 20 residues. The trim removed 6 bases at V and 2 bases at J, leaving 10 bases unmatched. The CDR3, as DNA: TGTGCCAGCAGTGAATCGGGACTAGCGGGGGGGCCCCCTGGGGCCAACGTCCTGACTTTC. Its translation: CASSESGLAGGPPGANVLTF.

This chain uses TRBV24-1 with TRBJ2-5; 7 positions agree with TRBD2. The CDR3 totals 15 residues. The V and J ends lost 0 bases and 2 bases, in that order; junction bases with no gene match: 2. Per the germline V gene, CDR1 is KGHDR and CDR2 is SFDVKD. The CDR3 region has the DNA TGTGCCACCAGTGATTTGCTGGGGGGGCAAGAGACCCAGTACTTC. Protein sequence: CATSDLLGGQETQYF.

The table lists this clone with a few counts. The chain couples TRBV7-9 to TRBJ1-5; a possible D gene is TRBD1 (5 bases). CDR3 length: 17 residues. The germline gives CDR1 SEHNR, CDR2 FQNEAQ (reference sequence). Between the trimmed V and J ends, which lost 3 bases and 1 base, there was a span of 16 bases. This CDR3 reads CASSFYGSQGSNQPQHF. The CDR3 DNA reads TGTGCCAGCAGCTTCTACGGGTCCCAGGGAAGCAATCAGCCCCAGCATTTT.

This rearrangement joins TRBV5-1 to TRBJ1-4; a possible D gene is TRBD1 (6 bases). Germline-derived CDR1 and CDR2 are SGHRS and YFSETQ. V gave up 7 bases and J gave up 0 bases, with 19 bases separating them. The CDR3 sequence is 17 residues long. CDR3: CASASSGGQATNEKLFF. CDR3 coding DNA: TGCGCCAGCGCCTCCTCGGGGGGGCAGGCAACTAATGAAAAACTGTTTTTT.

The rearrangement joins TRBV6-5 to TRBJ1-1; possible D gene TRBD1, 6 bases. CDR1 and CDR2 (germline): MNHEY, SVGAGI. Between the trimmed V and J ends, which lost 6 bases and 8 bases, there was a span of 10 bases. CDR3 length: 11 amino acids. For the CDR3, the DNA is TGTGCCAGCAGCAGCGACAGGGAAGCTTTCTTT. This gives the protein CASSSDREAFF.

This clone was recorded once. The chain employs TRBV30 and TRBJ2-7; 9 bases are shared with TRBD1. CDR3 length: 14 amino acids. Germline loops: CDR1 GTSNPN, CDR2 SVGIG (reference sequence). The V and J ends lost 0 bases and 5 bases, in that order; junction bases with no gene match: 5. The CDR3 reads CAWSVTGGWNEQYF. For the CDR3, the DNA is TGTGCCTGGAGTGTAACAGGGGGCTGGAACGAGCAGTACTTC.

The V gene is TRBV28, the J gene TRBJ1-2; 7 bases line up with TRBD1. The CDR3 sequence is 15 residues long. The V gene's germline CDR1 is MDHEN and CDR2 SYDVKM. V lost 5 bases and J lost 5; bases outside the gene matches: 11. Here the CDR3 DNA reads TGTGCCAGCAGTCCCGGGACAGAGGTGCTGTATGGCTACACCTTC. It yields the protein CASSPGTEVLYGYTF.

This sequence joins TRBV29-1 and TRBJ1-1; D unclear. CDR1 and CDR2 (germline): SQVTM, ANQGSEA. The CDR3 runs to 14 residues. Trimming removed 0 bases from V and 1 base from J, with 9 bases in between. This CDR3 reads CSVEDLTGNTEAFF. DNA for the CDR3: TGCAGCGTTGAAGACCTCACTGGGAACACTGAAGCTTTCTTT.

The rearrangement uses TRBV7-9 and TRBJ2-3, with unresolved D. V was trimmed by 5 bases and J by 0 bases, leaving 18 bases between them. Germline assignment: CDR1 SEHNR and CDR2 FQNEAQ (reference sequence). This CDR3 spans 17 amino acids. The CDR3: CASSAIFGLPSTDTQYF. CDR3 sequence (DNA): TGTGCCAGCAGCGCCATCTTTGGGCTTCCTAGCACAGATACGCAGTATTTT.

The chain joins TRBV2 to TRBJ1-4, with D maybe TRBD1 (6 bases). V lost 7 bases, J lost 3 bases, and 15 bases lay in between. The CDR3 totals 15 residues. Germline V gives CDR1 SNHLY, CDR2 FYNNEI. Here the CDR3 reads CASTGTPKSNEKLFF. The CDR3 bases are TGTGCCAGCACCGGGACACCGAAATCTAATGAAAAACTGTTTTTT.

This clone was picked up a small number of times. The chain employs TRBV25-1 and TRBJ2-5, with D uncertain. From germline, CDR1 is MGHDK and CDR2 SYGVNS. The CDR3 consists of 14 residues. Trimming took 1 base from V and 3 from J, leaving 9 bases between them. The CDR3 DNA reads as TGTGCCAGCAGTGAATTTTCACAGAAAGAGACCCAGTACTTC. This gives the protein CASSEFSQKETQYF.

This chain connects TRBV6-5 to TRBJ1-6; TRBD1 matches at 11 bases. This CDR3 is 14 amino acids long. V lost 4 bases to trimming and J lost 8 bases; unmatched junction nucleotides: 1. CDR1 and CDR2 (germline): MNHEY, SVGAGI. The CDR3 sequence is CASSSGQGDSPLHF. CDR3 DNA sequence: TGTGCCAGCAGTTCGGGACAGGGGGATTCACCCCTCCACTTT.

The J gene is TRBJ1-5, the V gene TRBV7-9; D possibly corresponds to TRBD1 (6 bases). The CDR3 extends over 15 amino acids. The ends were cut back, 5 bases at V and 6 bases at J, with 17 bases in the middle. Germline CDR1 reads SEHNR; CDR2 reads FQNEAQ (reference sequence). CDR3 DNA: TGTGCCAGCAGCCGCGGGGGGGCTATAGGTCAGCCCCAGCATTTT. Translation: CASSRGGAIGQPQHF.